This passage covers 27 T cell receptor beta chains from one sample sequenced in a study of cytomegalovirus exposure and HLA in healthy donors. A multiplex PCR was run with 60 Vbeta primers and 13 Jbeta primers. Produced via immunoSEQ multiplex PCR; TCRdb's table is partial and in-frame only. This sample has some 130,000 clones, with 79% found just once. The material sequenced was PBMCs. These receptors were taken from a man aged 18 to 29 in good health and CMV-seronegative.

The chain joins TRBV29-1 to TRBJ2-7, with TRBD1 matching 10 bases. The CDR3 runs 15 residues. In germline, CDR1 is SQVTM, CDR2 ANQGSEA. Unmatched junction bases numbered 9, after V lost 4 bases and J lost 3 bases. This CDR3 is CSVGGGQGTFYEQYF. CDR3 DNA sequence: TGCAGCGTTGGGGGGGGACAGGGGACTTTCTACGAGCAGTACTTC.

The table lists this clone with a few counts. The J gene is TRBJ2-1, the V gene TRBV5-1; TRBD1 matches 9 bases. This CDR3 has 15 residues. V was clipped by 0 bases and J by 8 bases; unmatched bases: 6. Germline CDR1 reads SGHRS; CDR2 reads YFSETQ. For the CDR3, the DNA is TGCGCCAGCAGCTTGGCGGGACAGGGTGCGGATGAGCAGTTCTTC. It codes for CASSLAGQGADEQFF.

J is TRBJ1-1 and V is TRBV11-2, with no clear D. The V gene lost 5 bases and the J gene lost 1 base, with 17 bases spanning the gap. The CDR3 spans 16 residues. The germline CDR1 and CDR2 sequences are SGHAT and FQNNGV. CDR3 coding DNA: TGTGCCAGCAGCCGAGAATCGCAGGCTGGGAACACTGAAGCTTTCTTT. Translating it yields CASSRESQAGNTEAFF.

V usage is TRBV7-6 and J usage is TRBJ2-2, with D maybe TRBD1 (6 bases). Trimming took off 0 bases at V and 2 bases at J, with 7 bases between the two ends. The germline V gene has CDR1 SGHVS and CDR2 FNYEAQ. This CDR3 is 15 amino acids long. CDR3 sequence: CASSLAGQNTGELFF. CDR3 nucleotide sequence: TGTGCCAGCAGCTTAGCGGGACAAAACACCGGGGAGCTGTTTTTT.

The rearrangement joins TRBV5-1 to TRBJ2-1, with 11 bases identical to TRBD2. Germline-derived CDR1 and CDR2 are SGHRS and YFSETQ. This CDR3 contains 18 residues. The ends lost 0 bases at V and 3 bases at J; junction bases unmatched: 8. The CDR3 region is CASSLAVPGLAVYNEQFF. The CDR3 nucleotides read TGCGCCAGCAGCTTGGCAGTCCCGGGACTAGCGGTCTACAATGAGCAGTTCTTC.

The gene calls are TRBV29-1 and TRBJ2-7; D gene ambiguous. The CDR3 has 14 residues. CDR1 SQVTM and CDR2 ANQGSEA come from the germline V gene. The V and J ends lost 5 bases and 0 bases respectively, with 14 bases between them. The CDR3 DNA sequence: TGCAGCGTTAAAGCCAGCCGACTCTCCTACGAGCAGTACTTC. It encodes CSVKASRLSYEQYF.

V is TRBV11-2 and J is TRBJ2-3, with no clear D. Germline values: CDR1 SGHAT, CDR2 FQNNGV. V gave up 1 base and J gave up 2 bases, with 7 bases separating them. The CDR3 has 14 amino acids. The CDR3 spells CASSLVPITDTQYF. The CDR3, as DNA: TGTGCCAGCAGCTTAGTTCCTATCACAGATACGCAGTATTTT.

The V gene is TRBV6-5, the J gene TRBJ1-2; TRBD1 agrees at 9 bases. The V and J ends lost 4 bases and 2 bases, in that order; junction bases with no gene match: 2. This CDR3 region has 14 residues. The germline V gene encodes CDR1 MNHEY and CDR2 SVGAGI. Written as DNA, the CDR3 is TGTGCCAGCAGTTCCGGGACAGGGAACTATGGCTACACCTTC. It is translated as CASSSGTGNYGYTF.

This clone was counted a single time. V gene TRBV27 combines with J gene TRBJ2-7, with D perhaps matching TRBD1 (6 bases). This CDR3 region has 15 residues. Trimming stripped 5 bases from V and 0 bases from J, with 14 bases between. In germline, CDR1 is MNHEY, CDR2 SMNVEV (reference sequence). The CDR3 loop is CASSRAGASSYEQYV. CDR3 in DNA: TGTGCCAGCAGTCGGGCAGGGGCAAGCTCCTACGAGCAGTACGTC.

The gene calls are TRBV6-5 and TRBJ1-3; TRBD1 matches 7 bases. Trimming removed 6 bases from V and 3 bases from J; junction bases left unmatched: 8. In germline, CDR1 is MNHEY, CDR2 SVGAGI. The CDR3 has 15 amino acids. For the CDR3, the DNA is TGTGCCAGCAGCGGGACAGTACCCTTTGGAAACACCATATATTTT. Amino acid sequence: CASSGTVPFGNTIYF.

The chain couples TRBV30 to TRBJ2-3, with 7 positions matching TRBD2. Germline V gene data show CDR1 as GTSNPN and CDR2 as SVGIG (reference sequence). Trimming took 4 bases from V and 6 from J; bases not matched to a gene: 10. The CDR3 sequence is 14 residues long. CDR3 region: CAWKAREGPDTQYF. Written as DNA, the CDR3 is TGTGCCTGGAAGGCGAGGGAGGGCCCGGATACGCAGTATTTT.

As DNA, the CDR3 is TGTGCCAGCAGCTTAGAGACGGGAGAGGGGCTTTACGAGCAGTACTTC. Translating it yields CASSLETGEGLYEQYF. The chain carries TRBV7-8 and TRBJ2-7, with D possibly being TRBD2 (6 bases). Trimming stripped 1 base from V and 4 bases from J, with 17 bases between. In germline, CDR1 is SGHVS, CDR2 FQNEAQ. The CDR3 runs to 16 residues.

This rearrangement joins TRBV4-3 to TRBJ2-5; no definite D call. The J call is in doubt because the DNA end fits TRBJ2-7 better. The CDR3 extends over 13 amino acids. Germline V lookup: CDR1 LGHNA, CDR2 YSLEER. CDR3 in amino acids: CASSQDYSYEQYF. The CDR3 DNA sequence: TGCGCCAGCAGCCAAGATTATTCCTACGAGCAGTACTTC.

This chain links TRBV13 with TRBJ2-5, with 11 bases identical to TRBD2. The CDR3 is 15 residues long. From germline, CDR1 is PRHDT and CDR2 FYEKMQ (reference sequence). The J segment lost 11 bases and the V segment lost 5 bases, leaving 13 bases of the junction unmatched. CDR3 residues: CASSLLAGVSYEQYF. The CDR3 nucleotides read TGTGCCAGCAGCCTACTAGCGGGAGTATCGTATGAGCAGTACTTC.

This chain joins TRBV5-6 and TRBJ2-4; tentatively, D is TRBD2 (5 bases). The CDR3 loop spans 15 amino acids. Trimming stripped 3 bases from V and 7 bases from J, with 17 bases between. Germline V gene sequence: CDR1 SGHDT, CDR2 YYEEEE. CDR3 region: CASSYMTGIGNIQYF. DNA for the CDR3: TGTGCCAGCAGCTACATGACGGGGATTGGGAACATTCAGTACTTC.

This clone has more than one count but fewer than ten. The rearrangement joins TRBV6-6 to TRBJ1-4, with 11 positions matching TRBD1. Per the germline V gene, CDR1 is MNHNY and CDR2 is SVGAGI (reference sequence). The CDR3 consists of 16 residues. The trim removed 4 bases at V and 6 bases at J, leaving 7 bases unmatched. CDR3 residues: CASSSYPGQGDEKLFF. The CDR3 DNA sequence: TGTGCCAGCAGTTCGTACCCGGGACAGGGGGATGAAAAACTGTTTTTT.

The genes are TRBV11-2 and TRBJ2-1; 9 positions agree with TRBD1. Germline-derived CDR1 and CDR2 are SGHAT and FQNNGV. The length of the CDR3 is 15 residues. The V gene end was trimmed by 4 bases and the J gene end by 0 bases; junction bases not matched to a gene: 1. This CDR3 is CASSSQGASYNEQFF. The CDR3 bases are TGTGCCAGCAGCTCACAGGGGGCCTCCTACAATGAGCAGTTCTTC.

The chain couples TRBV7-8 to TRBJ1-4, with no clear D. Germline-derived CDR1 and CDR2 are SGHVS and FQNEAQ. The CDR3 contains 15 residues. The ends were cut back, 5 bases at V and 1 base at J, with 11 bases in the middle. Here the CDR3 reads CASSAPGLTNEKLFF. The CDR3 DNA reads as TGTGCCAGCAGCGCCCCGGGGTTAACTAATGAAAAACTGTTTTTT.

This clone was counted only a few times. The CDR3 spells CASSPGMANTEAFF. The CDR3 bases are TGTGCCAGCAGCCCGGGAATGGCGAACACTGAAGCTTTCTTT. This chain links TRBV27 with TRBJ1-1; D gene ambiguous. The V end lost 6 bases, the J end lost 1 base, and 12 bases lay between the germline ends. Germline CDR1 reads MNHEY; CDR2 reads SMNVEV (reference sequence). This CDR3 is 14 amino acids long.

The chain combines TRBV19 with TRBJ1-1, with D tentatively TRBD1 (6 bases). CDR3 length: 13 amino acids. The V end lost 10 bases, the J end lost 1 base, and 13 bases lay between the germline ends. The germline V gene encodes CDR1 LNHDA and CDR2 SQIVND (reference sequence). The CDR3 DNA sequence: TGTGCCACCGCGACAGGACCGAACACTGAAGCTTTCTTT. As protein: CATATGPNTEAFF.

The chain recombines TRBV6-5 with TRBJ2-7; maybe TRBD2 (6 bases). Trimming pared 8 bases from V and 6 bases from J, leaving 20 bases between. CDR1 and CDR2 (germline): MNHEY, SVGAGI. The CDR3 length is 14 residues. The CDR3 sequence is CASCRERLRGEQYV. The DNA of the CDR3 is TGTGCCAGCTGCCGGGAGAGGCTGCGGGGCGAGCAGTACGTC.

This clone was picked up a small number of times. This chain links TRBV6-5 with TRBJ1-2, with 7 nucleotides matching TRBD1. Germline V gene data show CDR1 as MNHEY and CDR2 as SVGAGI. The ends lost 2 bases at V and 8 bases at J; junction bases unmatched: 5. The CDR3 spans 13 residues. CDR3 nucleotides: TGTGCCAGCAGTTACGAGGGGGCGGACGGCTACACCTTC. Translated, it gives CASSYEGADGYTF.

The gene calls are TRBV4-3 and TRBJ2-5, with 10 bases aligning to TRBD1. In germline, CDR1 is LGHNA, CDR2 YSLEER. The CDR3 runs to 16 residues. V was clipped by 1 base and J by 2 bases; unmatched bases: 4. This CDR3 is CASSQVGQGIQETQYF. The CDR3 DNA is TGCGCCAGCAGCCAAGTGGGACAGGGGATACAAGAGACCCAGTACTTC.

The sample holds a few counts of this clone. This chain links TRBV6-5 with TRBJ1-1; D remains ambiguous. The CDR3 sequence is 15 residues long. Germline CDR1 reads MNHEY; CDR2 reads SVGAGI. Trimming left V 2 bases short and J 1 base short, with 11 bases between. CDR3 DNA sequence: TGTGCCAGCAGTTACGATCAGAGGAAGAACACTGAAGCTTTCTTT. Its translation is CASSYDQRKNTEAFF.

This clone has only a few counts. This chain connects TRBV4-1 to TRBJ1-1; 9 nucleotides line up with TRBD1. Germline values: CDR1 MGHRA, CDR2 YSYEKL. The V gene end was trimmed by 3 bases and the J gene end by 4 bases; junction bases not matched to a gene: 6. There are 15 residues in the CDR3. The CDR3 DNA is TGCGCCAGCAGCCATCTACAGGGGGCAGTCACTGAAGCTTTCTTT. Amino acid sequence: CASSHLQGAVTEAFF.

This clone was observed a handful of times. The chain links TRBV7-2 to TRBJ1-6; D call uncertain. CDR1 SGHTA and CDR2 FQGNSA come from the germline V gene. V was trimmed by 0 bases and J by 4 bases, leaving 7 bases between them. This CDR3 spans 15 amino acids. The chain's CDR3 is CASSLATAYNSPLHF. DNA for the CDR3: TGTGCCAGCAGCTTAGCTACAGCTTATAATTCACCCCTCCACTTT.

The chain recombines TRBV29-1 with TRBJ1-2; TRBD1 is a possible D gene (6 bases). This CDR3 has 14 residues. V lost 4 bases, J lost 2 bases, and 14 bases lay in between. Germline V CDR1 and CDR2: SQVTM, ANQGSEA. As DNA, the CDR3 is TGCAGCGTTGCCCAGGGGCCCATCAACTATGGCTACACCTTC. Its translation is CSVAQGPINYGYTF.